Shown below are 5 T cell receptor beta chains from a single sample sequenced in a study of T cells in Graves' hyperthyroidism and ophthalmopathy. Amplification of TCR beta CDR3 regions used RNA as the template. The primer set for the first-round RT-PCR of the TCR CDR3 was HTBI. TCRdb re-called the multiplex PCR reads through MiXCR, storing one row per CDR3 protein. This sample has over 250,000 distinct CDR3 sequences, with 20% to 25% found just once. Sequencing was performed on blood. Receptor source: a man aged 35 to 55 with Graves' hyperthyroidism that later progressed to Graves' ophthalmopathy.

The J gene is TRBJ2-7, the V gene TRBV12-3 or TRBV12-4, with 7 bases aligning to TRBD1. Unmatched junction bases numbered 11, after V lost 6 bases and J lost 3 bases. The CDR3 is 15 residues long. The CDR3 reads CASSVRLDRSYEQYF. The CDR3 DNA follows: TGTGCCAGCAGCGTCCGGTTGGACAGGAGCTACGAGCAGTACTTC.

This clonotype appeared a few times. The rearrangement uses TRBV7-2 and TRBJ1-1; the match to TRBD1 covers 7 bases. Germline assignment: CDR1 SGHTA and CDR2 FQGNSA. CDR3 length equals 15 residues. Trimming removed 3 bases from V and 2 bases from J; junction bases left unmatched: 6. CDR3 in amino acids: CASSLEGGINTEAFF. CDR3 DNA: TGTGCCAGCAGCTTGGAAGGGGGCATTAACACTGAAGCTTTCTTT.

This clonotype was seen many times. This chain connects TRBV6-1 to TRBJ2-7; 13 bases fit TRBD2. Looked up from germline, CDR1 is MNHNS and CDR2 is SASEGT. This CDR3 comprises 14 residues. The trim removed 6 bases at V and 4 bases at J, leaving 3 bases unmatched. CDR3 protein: CASRLAGGQYEQYF. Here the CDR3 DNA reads TGTGCCAGCAGACTAGCGGGAGGGCAGTACGAGCAGTACTTC.

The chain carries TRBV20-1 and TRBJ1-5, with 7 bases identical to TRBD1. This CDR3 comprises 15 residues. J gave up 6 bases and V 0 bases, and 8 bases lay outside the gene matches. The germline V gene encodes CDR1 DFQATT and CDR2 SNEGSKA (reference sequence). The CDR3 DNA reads TGCAGTGCTAGAGATACCGGGACAGTGTTTCAGCCCCAGCATTTT. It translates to CSARDTGTVFQPQHF.

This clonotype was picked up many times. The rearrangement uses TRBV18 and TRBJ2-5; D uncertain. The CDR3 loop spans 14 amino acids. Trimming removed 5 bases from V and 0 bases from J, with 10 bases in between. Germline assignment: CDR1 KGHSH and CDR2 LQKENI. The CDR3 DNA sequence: TGTGCCAGCTCATCGGTTACGGACCAAGAGACCCAGTACTTC. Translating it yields CASSSVTDQETQYF.